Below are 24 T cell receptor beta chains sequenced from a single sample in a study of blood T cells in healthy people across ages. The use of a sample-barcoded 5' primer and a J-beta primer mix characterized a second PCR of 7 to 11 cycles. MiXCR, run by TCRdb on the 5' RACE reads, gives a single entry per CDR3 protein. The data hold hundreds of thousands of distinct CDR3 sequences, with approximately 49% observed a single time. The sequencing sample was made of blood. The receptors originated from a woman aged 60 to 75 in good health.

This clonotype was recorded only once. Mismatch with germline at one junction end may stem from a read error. The CDR3 bases are TGCGCCAGAAGCTACGCCAAACACACCGGGGAGCTGTTTTTT. Protein product: CARSYAKHTGELFF. This chain links TRBV5-3 with TRBJ2-2, with D uncertain. TRBV5-3 is filed as an ORF, its function uncertain. The CDR3 spans 14 residues.

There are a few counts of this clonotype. The CDR3 loop is CASSFSEGVGIYNEQFF. In DNA, the CDR3 is TGCGCCAGCAGCTTTAGTGAGGGCGTCGGGATATACAATGAGCAGTTCTTC. This chain joins TRBV5-1 and TRBJ2-1; D perhaps matches TRBD2 (5 bases). The CDR3 runs 17 residues. The V gene lost 2 bases and the J gene lost 4 bases, with 19 bases spanning the gap. The germline V gene encodes CDR1 SGHRS and CDR2 YFSETQ.

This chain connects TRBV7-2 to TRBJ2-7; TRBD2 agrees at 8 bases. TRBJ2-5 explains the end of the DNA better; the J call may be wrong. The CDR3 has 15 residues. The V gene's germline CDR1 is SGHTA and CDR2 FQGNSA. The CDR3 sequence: CASSLTSDPLETQYF. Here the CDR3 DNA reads TGTGCCAGCAGCTTGACTAGCGATCCTTTAGAGACCCAGTACTTC.

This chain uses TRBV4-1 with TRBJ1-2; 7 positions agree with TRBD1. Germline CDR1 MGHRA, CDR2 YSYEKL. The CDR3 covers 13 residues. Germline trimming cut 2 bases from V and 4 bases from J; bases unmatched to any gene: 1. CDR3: CASSQKGAYGYTF. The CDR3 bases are TGCGCCAGCAGCCAAAAGGGGGCCTATGGCTACACCTTC.

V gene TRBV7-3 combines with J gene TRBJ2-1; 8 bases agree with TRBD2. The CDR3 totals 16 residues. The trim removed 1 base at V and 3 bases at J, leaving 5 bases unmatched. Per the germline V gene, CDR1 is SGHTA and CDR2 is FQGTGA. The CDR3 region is CASSLNAAGGYNEQFF. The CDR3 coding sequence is TGTGCCAGCAGCTTAAATGCGGCGGGAGGCTACAATGAGCAGTTCTTC.

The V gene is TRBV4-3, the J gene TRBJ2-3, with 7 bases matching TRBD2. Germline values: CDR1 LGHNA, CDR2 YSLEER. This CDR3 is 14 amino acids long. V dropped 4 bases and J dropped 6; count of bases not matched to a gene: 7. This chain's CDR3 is CASSLKTSRDTQYF. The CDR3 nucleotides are TGCGCCAGCAGCCTAAAGACTAGCCGGGATACGCAGTATTTT.

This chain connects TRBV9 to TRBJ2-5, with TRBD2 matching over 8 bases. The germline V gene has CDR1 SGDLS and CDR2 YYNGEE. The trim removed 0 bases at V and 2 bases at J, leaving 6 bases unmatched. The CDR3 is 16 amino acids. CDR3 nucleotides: TGTGCCAGCAGCGTAGCTCCTACTAGCGGTCAAGAGACCCAGTACTTC. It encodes CASSVAPTSGQETQYF.

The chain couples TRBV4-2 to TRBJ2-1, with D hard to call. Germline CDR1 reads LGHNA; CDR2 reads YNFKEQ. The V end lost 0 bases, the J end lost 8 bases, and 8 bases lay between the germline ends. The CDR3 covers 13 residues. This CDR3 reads CASSQEILDEQFF. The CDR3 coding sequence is TGTGCCAGCAGCCAAGAAATCCTCGATGAGCAGTTCTTC.

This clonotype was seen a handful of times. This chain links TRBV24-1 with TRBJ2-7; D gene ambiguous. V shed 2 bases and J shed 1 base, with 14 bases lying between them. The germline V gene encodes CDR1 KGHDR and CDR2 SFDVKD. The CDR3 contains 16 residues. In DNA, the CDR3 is TGTGCCACCAGTGATTCAGGAGACGGCCTATCCTACGAGCAGTACTTC. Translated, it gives CATSDSGDGLSYEQYF.

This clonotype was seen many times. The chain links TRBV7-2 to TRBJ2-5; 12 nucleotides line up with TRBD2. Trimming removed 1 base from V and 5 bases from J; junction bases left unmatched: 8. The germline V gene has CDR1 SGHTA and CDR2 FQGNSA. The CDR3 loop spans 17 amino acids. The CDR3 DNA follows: TGTGCCAGCAGCTTAGGGTCTAGCGGGAGGGCCGGGGAGACCCAGTACTTC. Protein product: CASSLGSSGRAGETQYF.

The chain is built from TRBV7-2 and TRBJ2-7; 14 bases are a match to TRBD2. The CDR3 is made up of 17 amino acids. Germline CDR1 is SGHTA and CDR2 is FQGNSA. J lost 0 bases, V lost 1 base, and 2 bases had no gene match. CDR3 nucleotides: TGTGCCAGCAGCTTAGGACTAGCGGGAGGGCCCTCCTACGAGCAGTACTTC. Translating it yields CASSLGLAGGPSYEQYF.

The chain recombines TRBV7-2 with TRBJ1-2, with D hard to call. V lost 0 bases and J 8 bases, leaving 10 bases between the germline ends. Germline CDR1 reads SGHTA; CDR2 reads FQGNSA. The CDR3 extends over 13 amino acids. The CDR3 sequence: CASSLAIPGGYTF. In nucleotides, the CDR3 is TGTGCCAGCAGCTTAGCCATCCCGGGCGGCTACACCTTC.

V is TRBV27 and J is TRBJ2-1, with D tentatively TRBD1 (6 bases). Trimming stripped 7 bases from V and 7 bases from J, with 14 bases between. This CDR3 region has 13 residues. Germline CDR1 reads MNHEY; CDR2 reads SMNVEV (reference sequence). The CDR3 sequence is CASKGVRGNEQFF. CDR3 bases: TGTGCCAGCAAGGGGGTAAGAGGAAATGAGCAGTTCTTC.

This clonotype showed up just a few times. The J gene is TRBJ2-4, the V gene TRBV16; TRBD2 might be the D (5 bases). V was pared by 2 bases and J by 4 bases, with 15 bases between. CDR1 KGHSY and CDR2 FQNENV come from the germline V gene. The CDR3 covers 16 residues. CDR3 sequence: CASSQDAGGTKNIQYF. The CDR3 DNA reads TGTGCCAGCAGCCAAGACGCCGGAGGCACGAAAAACATTCAGTACTTC.

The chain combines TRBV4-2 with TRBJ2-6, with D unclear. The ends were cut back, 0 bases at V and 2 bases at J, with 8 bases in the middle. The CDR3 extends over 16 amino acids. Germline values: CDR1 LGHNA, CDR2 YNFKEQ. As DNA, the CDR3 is TGTGCCAGCAGCCAAGATGGGTGCGCTGGGGCCAACGTCCTGACTTTC. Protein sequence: CASSQDGCAGANVLTF.

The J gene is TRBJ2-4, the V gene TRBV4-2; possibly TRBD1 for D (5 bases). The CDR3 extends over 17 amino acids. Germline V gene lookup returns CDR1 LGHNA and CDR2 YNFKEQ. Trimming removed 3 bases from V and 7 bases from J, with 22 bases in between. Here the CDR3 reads CASSQGLAPQVKNIQYF. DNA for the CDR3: TGTGCCAGCAGCCAGGGGCTTGCTCCTCAGGTAAAGAACATTCAGTACTTC.

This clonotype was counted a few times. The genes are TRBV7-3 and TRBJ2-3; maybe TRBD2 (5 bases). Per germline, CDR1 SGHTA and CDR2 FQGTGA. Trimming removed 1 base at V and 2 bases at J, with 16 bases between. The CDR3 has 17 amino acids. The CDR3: CASSLNPSGVFTDTQYF. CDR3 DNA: TGTGCCAGCAGCTTAAACCCCAGCGGAGTATTCACAGATACGCAGTATTTT.

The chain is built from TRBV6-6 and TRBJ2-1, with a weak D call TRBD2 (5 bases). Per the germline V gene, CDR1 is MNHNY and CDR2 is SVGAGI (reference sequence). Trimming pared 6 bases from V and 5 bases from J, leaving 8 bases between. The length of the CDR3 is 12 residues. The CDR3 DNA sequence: TGTGCCAGCAGGCCCGGGGACAATGAGCAGTTCTTC. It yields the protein CASRPGDNEQFF.

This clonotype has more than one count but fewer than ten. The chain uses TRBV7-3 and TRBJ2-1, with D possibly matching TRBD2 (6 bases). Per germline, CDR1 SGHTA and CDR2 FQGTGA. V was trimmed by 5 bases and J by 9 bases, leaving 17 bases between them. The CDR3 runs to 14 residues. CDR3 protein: CASSPTIREVEQFF. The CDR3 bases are TGTGCCAGCAGCCCCACGATCAGGGAGGTTGAGCAGTTCTTC.

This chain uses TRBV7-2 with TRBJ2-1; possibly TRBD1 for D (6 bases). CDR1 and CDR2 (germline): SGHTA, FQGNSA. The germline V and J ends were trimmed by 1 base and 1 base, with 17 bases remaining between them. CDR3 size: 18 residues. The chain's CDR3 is CASSLEMDSRQSYNEQFF. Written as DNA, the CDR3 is TGTGCCAGCAGCTTAGAAATGGACAGCAGACAATCCTACAATGAGCAGTTCTTC. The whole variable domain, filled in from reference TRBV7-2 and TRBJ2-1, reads GAGVSQSPSNKVTEKGKDVELRCDPISGHTALYWYRQSLGQGLEFLIYFQGNSAPDKSGLPSDRFSAERTGGSVSTLTIQRTQQEDSAVYLCASSLEMDSRQSYNEQFFGPGTRLTVL.

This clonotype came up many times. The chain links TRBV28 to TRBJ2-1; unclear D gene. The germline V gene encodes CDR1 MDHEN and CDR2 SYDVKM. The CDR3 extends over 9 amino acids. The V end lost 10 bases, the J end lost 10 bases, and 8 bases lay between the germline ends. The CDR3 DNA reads TGTGCCACCGGAAGAGAGCAGTTCTTC. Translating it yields CATGREQFF.

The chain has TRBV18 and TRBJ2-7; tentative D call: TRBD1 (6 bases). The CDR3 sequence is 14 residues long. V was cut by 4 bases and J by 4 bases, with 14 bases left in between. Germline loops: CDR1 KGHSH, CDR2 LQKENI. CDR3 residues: CASSRAGAGYEQYF. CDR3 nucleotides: TGTGCCAGCTCACGGGCAGGGGCAGGTTACGAGCAGTACTTC. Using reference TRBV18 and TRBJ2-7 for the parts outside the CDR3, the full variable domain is NAGVMQNPRHLVRRRGQEARLRCSPMKGHSHVYWYRQLPEEGLKFMVYLQKENIIDESGMPKERFSAEFPKEGPSILRIQQVVRGDSAAYFCASSRAGAGYEQYFGPGTRLTVT.

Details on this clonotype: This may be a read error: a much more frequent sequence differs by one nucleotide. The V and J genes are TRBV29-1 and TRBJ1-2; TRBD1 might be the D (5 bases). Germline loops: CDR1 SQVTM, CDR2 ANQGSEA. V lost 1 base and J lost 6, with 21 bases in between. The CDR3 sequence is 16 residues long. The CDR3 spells CSVEGNRKNRNDGYTF. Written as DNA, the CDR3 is TGCAGCGTTGAAGGAAACAGGAAAAATCGAAACGATGGCTACACCTTC.

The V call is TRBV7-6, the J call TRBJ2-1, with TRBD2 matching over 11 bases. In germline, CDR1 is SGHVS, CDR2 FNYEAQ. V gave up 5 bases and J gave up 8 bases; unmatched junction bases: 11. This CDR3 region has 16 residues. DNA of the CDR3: TGTGCCAGCAGCACAACTAGCGGGAGTGTCATCGATGAGCAGTTCTTC. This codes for CASSTTSGSVIDEQFF.